This section outlines one T cell receptor beta chain sequence together with its context. The antigen is unknown. The source of the sample is a study of T cell responses to AZD1222 COVID-19 vaccine. The repertoire was sequenced with immunoSEQ multiplex PCR; TCRdb's copy has only in-frame clones and lacks some. The sample records around 180,000 clones, over 80% being singletons. Points from the study as a whole: Repertoire collection took place solely once the T cell response had peaked.

The starting material was peripheral blood, obtained on day 0 of AZD1222 vaccination. The sequence came from an adult in good health.

CDR3 region: CAGTGRNEQFF. The CDR3 DNA follows: TGTGCCGGAACCGGGAGAAATGAGCAGTTCTTC. The genes are TRBV30 and TRBJ2-1, with a weak D call TRBD2 (6 bases). The V gene's germline CDR1 is GTSNPN and CDR2 SVGIG (reference sequence). The CDR3 runs 11 residues. The V end lost 8 bases, the J end lost 7 bases, and 12 bases lay between the germline ends. The complete variable domain, with remaining parts taken from reference TRBV30 and TRBJ2-1, reads SQTIHQWPATLVQPVGSPLSLECTVEGTSNPNLYWYRQAAGRGLQLLFYSVGIGQISSEVPQNLSASRPQDRQFILSSKKLLLSDSGFYLCAGTGRNEQFFGPGTRLTVL.